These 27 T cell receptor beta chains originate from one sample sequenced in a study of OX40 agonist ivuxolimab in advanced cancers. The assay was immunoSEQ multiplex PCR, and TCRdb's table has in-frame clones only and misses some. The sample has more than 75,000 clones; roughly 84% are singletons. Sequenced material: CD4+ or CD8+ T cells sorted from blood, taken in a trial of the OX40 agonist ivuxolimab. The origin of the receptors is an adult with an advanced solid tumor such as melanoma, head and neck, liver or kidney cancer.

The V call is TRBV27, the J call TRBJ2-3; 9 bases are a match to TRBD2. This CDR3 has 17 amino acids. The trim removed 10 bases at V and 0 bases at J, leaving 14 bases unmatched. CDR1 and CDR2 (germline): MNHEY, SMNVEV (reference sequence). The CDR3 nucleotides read TGTGCCACCTCACTCGCGGGGGGGAAACCTAGCACAGATACGCAGTATTTT. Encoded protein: CATSLAGGKPSTDTQYF.

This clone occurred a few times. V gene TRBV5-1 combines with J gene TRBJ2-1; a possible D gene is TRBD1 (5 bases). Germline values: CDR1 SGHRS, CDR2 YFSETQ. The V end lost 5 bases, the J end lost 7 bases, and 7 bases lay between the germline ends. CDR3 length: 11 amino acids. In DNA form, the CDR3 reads TGCGCCAGCAGACAGGAGAATGAGCAGTTCTTC. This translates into CASRQENEQFF.

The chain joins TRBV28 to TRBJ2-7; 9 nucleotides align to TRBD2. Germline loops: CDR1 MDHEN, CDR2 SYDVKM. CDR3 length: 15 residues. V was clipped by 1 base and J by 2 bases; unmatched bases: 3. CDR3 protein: CASSLSASGAYEQYV. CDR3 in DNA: TGTGCCAGCAGTTTATCAGCTAGCGGGGCCTACGAGCAGTACGTC.

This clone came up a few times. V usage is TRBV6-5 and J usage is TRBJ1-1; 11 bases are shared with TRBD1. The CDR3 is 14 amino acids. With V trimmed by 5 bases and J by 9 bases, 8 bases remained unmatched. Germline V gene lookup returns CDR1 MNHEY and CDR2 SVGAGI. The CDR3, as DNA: TGTGCCAGCAGTCCGGGACAGGGGGAAGATAAAGCTTTCTTT. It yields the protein CASSPGQGEDKAFF.

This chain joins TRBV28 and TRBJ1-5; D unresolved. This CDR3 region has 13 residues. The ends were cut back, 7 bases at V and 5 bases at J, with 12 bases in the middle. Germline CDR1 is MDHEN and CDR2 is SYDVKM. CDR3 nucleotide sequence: TGTGCCAGCAAGCCGGCGTGGGATCAGCCCCAGCATTTT. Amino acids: CASKPAWDQPQHF.

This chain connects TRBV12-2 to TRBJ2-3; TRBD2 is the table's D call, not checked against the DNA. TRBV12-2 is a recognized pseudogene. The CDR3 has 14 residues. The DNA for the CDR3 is TGTGCAAGTCGCTTAGCGGAGTCTACAGATACGCAGTATTTT. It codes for CASRLAESTDTQYF.

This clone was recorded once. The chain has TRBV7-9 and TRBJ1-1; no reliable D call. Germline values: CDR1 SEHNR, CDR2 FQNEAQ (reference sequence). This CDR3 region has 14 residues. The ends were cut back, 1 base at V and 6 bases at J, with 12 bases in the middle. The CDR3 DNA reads TGTGCCAGCAGCTTAGAAATGGGATTCGCTGAAGCTTTCTTT. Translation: CASSLEMGFAEAFF.

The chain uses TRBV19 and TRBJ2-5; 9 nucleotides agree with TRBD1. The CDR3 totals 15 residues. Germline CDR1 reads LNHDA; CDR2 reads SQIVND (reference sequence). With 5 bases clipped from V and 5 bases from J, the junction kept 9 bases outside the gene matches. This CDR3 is CASSPGTGLGETQYF. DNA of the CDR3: TGTGCCAGTAGTCCGGGGACAGGGCTGGGGGAGACCCAGTACTTC.

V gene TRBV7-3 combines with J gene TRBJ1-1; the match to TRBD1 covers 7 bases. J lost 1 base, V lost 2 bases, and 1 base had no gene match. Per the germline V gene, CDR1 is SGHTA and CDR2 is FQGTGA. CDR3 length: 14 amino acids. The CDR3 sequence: CASSLEGANTEAFF. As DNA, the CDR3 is TGTGCCAGCAGCTTAGAGGGGGCGAACACTGAAGCTTTCTTT.

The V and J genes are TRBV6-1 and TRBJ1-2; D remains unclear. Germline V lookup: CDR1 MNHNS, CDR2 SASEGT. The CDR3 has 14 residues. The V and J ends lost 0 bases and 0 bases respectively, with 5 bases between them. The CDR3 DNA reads TGTGCCAGCAGTGAAGCGTGGGCTAACTATGGCTACACCTTC. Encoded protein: CASSEAWANYGYTF.

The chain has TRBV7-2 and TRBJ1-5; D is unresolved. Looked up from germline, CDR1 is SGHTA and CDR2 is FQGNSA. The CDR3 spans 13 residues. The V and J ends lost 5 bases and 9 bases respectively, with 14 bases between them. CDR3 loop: CASSRAVLRPQHF. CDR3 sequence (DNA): TGTGCCAGCAGCCGTGCCGTTTTAAGGCCCCAGCATTTT.

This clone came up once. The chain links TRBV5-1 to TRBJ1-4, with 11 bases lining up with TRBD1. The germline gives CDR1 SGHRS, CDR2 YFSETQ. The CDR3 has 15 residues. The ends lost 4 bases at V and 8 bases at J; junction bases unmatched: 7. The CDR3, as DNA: TGCGCCAGCAGCGGCTTGGGGACAGGGGGAGAAAAACTGTTTTTT. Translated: CASSGLGTGGEKLFF.

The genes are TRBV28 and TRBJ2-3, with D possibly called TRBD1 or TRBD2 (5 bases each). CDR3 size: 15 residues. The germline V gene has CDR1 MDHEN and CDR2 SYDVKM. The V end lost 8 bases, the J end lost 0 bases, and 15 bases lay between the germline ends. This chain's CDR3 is CASLSGLASTDTQYF. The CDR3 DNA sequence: TGTGCCAGCCTCTCAGGGCTAGCTAGCACAGATACGCAGTATTTT.

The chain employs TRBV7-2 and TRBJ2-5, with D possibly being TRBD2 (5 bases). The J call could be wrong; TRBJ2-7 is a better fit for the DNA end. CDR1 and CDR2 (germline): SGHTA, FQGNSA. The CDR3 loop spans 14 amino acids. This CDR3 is CASSSNSGVYEQYF. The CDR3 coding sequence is TGTGCCAGCAGCTCTAATTCCGGGGTCTACGAGCAGTACTTC.

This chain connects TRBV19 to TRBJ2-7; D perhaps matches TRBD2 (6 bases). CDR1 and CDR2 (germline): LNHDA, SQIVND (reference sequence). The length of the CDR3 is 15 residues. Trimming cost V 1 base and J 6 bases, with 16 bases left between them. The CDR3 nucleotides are TGTGCCAGTAGTATAGTACCCTCCCGGCGGGGCGAGCAGTACTTC. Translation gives CASSIVPSRRGEQYF.

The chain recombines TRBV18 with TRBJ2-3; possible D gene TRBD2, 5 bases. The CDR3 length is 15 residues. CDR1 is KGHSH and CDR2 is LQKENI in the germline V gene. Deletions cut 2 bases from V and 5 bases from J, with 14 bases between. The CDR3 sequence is CASSPIGGVGDTQYF. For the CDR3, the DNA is TGTGCCAGCTCACCAATAGGAGGTGTAGGAGATACGCAGTATTTT.

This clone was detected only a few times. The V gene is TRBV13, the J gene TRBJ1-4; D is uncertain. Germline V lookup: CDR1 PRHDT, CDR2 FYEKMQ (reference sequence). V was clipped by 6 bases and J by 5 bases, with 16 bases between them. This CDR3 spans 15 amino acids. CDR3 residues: CASRPQADYNEKLFF. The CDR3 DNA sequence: TGTGCCAGCAGACCTCAGGCAGACTACAATGAAAAACTGTTTTTT.

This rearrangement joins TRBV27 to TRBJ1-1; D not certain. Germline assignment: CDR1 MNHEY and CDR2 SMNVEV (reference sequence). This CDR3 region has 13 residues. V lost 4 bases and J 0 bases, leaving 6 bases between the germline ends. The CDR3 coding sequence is TGTGCCAGCAGTTCTAGGATGAACACTGAAGCTTTCTTT. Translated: CASSSRMNTEAFF.

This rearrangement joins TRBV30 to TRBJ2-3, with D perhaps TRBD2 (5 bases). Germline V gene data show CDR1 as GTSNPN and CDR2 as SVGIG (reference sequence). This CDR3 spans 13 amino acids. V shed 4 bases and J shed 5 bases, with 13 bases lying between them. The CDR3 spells CAWTTSGLDTQYF. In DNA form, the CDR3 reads TGTGCCTGGACTACTAGTGGATTAGATACGCAGTATTTT.

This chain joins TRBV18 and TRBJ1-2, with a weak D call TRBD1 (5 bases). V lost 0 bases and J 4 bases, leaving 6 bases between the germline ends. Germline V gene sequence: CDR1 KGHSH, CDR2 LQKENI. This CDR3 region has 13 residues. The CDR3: CASSPPDSYGYTF. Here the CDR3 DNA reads TGTGCCAGCTCACCACCCGACAGCTATGGCTACACCTTC.

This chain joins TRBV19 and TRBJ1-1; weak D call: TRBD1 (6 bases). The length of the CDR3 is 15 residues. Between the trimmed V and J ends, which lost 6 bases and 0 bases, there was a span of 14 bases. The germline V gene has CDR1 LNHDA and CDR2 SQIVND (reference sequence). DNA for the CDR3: TGTGCCAGTAGGCCCCCGGACAGCATGAACACTGAAGCTTTCTTT. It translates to CASRPPDSMNTEAFF.

The CDR3 DNA sequence: TGTGCCAGTAGTATAGATGGTCCGGGACAGGGGGCGGATGAGCAGTTCTTC. The encoded protein is CASSIDGPGQGADEQFF. This sequence joins TRBV19 and TRBJ2-1, with 12 bases aligning to TRBD1. This CDR3 is built from 17 residues. Germline V gives CDR1 LNHDA, CDR2 SQIVND (reference sequence). The V segment lost 0 bases and the J segment 8 bases; nucleotides outside the gene matches: 8.

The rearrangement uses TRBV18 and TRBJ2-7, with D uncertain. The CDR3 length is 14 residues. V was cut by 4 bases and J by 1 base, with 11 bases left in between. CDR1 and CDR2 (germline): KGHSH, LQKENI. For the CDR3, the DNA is TGTGCCAGCTCACTTGAAGCGATATCCTACGAGCAGTACTTC. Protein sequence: CASSLEAISYEQYF.

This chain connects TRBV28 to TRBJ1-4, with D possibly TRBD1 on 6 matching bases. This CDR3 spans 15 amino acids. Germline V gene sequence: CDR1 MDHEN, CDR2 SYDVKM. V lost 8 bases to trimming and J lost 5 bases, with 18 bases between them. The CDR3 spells CASLDLGHLNEKLFF. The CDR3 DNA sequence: TGTGCCAGCCTCGACTTGGGACACTTAAATGAAAAACTGTTTTTT.

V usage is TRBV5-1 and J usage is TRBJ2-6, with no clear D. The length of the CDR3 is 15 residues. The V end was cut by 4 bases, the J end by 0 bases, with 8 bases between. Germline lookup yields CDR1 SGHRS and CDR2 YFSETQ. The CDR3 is CASSPSGSGANVLTF. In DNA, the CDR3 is TGCGCCAGCAGCCCGAGTGGCTCTGGGGCCAACGTCCTGACTTTC.

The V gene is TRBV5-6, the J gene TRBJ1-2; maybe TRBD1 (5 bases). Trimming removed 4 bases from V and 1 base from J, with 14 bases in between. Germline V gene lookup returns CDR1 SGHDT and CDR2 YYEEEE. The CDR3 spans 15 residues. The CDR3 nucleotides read TGTGCCAGCAGCGGTAGCGGGGGGAATAACTATGGCTACACCTTC. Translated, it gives CASSGSGGNNYGYTF.

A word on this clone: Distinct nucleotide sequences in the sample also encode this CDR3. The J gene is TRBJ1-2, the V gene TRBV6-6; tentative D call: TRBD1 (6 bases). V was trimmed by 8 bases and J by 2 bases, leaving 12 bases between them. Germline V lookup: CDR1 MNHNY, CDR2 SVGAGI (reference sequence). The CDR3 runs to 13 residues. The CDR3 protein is CASSPQGNYGYTF. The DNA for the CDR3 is TGTGCCAGCTCCCCTCAGGGGAACTATGGCTACACCTTC.